The source of this TCR beta chain is a study of blood T cell repertoires in COVID-19. This CDR3 is built from 12 residues. V lost 3 bases to trimming and J lost 7 bases, with 4 bases between them. Clones were sequenced by immunoSEQ multiplex PCR, and TCRdb holds only the in-frame ones, with some missing. The sample includes roughly 220,000 clones, about 90% seen only once; the top ten take roughly 14%. This TCR was recovered from a woman aged 45-59 years with acute COVID-19. The chain has TRBV12-3 or TRBV12-4 and TRBJ1-6; D is undetermined. Sequencing used PBMCs or T cells enriched from blood (not recorded which). The CDR3 spells CASSFPNSPLHF. In DNA, the CDR3 is TGTGCCAGCAGTTTCCCAAATTCACCCCTCCACTTT.